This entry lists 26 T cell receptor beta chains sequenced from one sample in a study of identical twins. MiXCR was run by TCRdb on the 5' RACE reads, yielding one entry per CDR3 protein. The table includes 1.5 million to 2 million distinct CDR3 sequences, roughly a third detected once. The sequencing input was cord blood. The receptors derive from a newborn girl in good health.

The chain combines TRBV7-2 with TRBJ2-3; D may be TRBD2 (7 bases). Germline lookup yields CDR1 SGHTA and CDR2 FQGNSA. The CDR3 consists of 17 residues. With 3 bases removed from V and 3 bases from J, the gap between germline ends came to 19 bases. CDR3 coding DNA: TGTGCCAGCAGCTTCGTCGGAGGGGGGGCGAGGACAGATACGCAGTATTTT. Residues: CASSFVGGGARTDTQYF.

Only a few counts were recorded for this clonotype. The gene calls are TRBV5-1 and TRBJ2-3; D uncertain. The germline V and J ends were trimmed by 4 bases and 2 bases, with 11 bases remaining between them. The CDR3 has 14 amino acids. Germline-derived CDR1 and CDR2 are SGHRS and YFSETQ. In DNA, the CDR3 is TGCGCCAGCAGCCTTGTCATACTCACAGATACGCAGTATTTT. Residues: CASSLVILTDTQYF. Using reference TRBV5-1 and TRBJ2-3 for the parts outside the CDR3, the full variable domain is KAGVTQTPRYLIKTRGQQVTLSCSPISGHRSVSWYQQTPGQGLQFLFEYFSETQRNKGNFPGRFSGRQFSNSRSEMNVSTLELGDSALYLCASSLVILTDTQYFGPGTRLTVL.

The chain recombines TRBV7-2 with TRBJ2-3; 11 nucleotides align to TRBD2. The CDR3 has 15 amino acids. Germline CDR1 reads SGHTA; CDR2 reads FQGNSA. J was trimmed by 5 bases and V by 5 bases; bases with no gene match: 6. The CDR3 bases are TGTGCCAGCAGCCGGGGACTAGCGGTCGGAGATACGCAGTATTTT. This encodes CASSRGLAVGDTQYF.

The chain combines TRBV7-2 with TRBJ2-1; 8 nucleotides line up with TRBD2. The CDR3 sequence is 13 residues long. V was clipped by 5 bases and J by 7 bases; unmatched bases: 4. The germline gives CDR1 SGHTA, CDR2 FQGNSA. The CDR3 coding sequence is TGTGCCAGCAGCGGCGGGGGGTGGAATGAGCAGTTCTTC. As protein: CASSGGGWNEQFF.

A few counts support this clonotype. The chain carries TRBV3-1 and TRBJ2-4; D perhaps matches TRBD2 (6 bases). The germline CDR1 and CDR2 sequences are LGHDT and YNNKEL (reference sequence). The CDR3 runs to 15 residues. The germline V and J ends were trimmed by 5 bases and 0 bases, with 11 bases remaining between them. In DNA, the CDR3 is TGTGCCAGCAGCGCCCCGGGAGTAGCCAAAAACATTCAGTACTTC. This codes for CASSAPGVAKNIQYF.

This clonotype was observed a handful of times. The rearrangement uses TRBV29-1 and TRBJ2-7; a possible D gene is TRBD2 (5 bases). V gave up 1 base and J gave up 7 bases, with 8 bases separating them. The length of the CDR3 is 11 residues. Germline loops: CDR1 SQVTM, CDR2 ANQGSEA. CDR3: CSVEGRGEQYF. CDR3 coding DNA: TGCAGCGTTGAAGGTCGAGGGGAGCAGTACTTC.

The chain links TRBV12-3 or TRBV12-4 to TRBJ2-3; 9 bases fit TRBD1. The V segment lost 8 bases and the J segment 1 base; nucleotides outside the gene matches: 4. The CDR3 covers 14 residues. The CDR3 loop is CASLRDRGTDTQYF. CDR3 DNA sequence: TGTGCCAGCCTCCGGGACAGGGGCACAGATACGCAGTATTTT.

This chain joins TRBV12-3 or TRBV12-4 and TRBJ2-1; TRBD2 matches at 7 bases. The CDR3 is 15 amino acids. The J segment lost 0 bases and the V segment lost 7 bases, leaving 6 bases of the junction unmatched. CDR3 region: CASTAGEGSYNEQFF. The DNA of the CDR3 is TGTGCCAGCACGGCCGGGGAGGGCTCCTACAATGAGCAGTTCTTC.

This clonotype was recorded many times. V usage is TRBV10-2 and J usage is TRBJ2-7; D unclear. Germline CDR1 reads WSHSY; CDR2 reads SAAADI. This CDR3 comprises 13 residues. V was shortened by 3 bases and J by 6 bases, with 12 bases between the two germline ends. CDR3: CASSDPSISEQYF. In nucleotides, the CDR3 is TGCGCCAGCAGTGACCCCAGCATCTCCGAGCAGTACTTC.

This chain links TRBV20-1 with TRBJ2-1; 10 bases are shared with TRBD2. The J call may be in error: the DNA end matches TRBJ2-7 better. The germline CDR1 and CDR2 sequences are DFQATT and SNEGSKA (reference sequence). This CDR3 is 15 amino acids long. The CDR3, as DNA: TGCAGTGCTAGAGATAGAGCGGGAGGGCCTAATGAGCAGTACTTC. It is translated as CSARDRAGGPNEQYF.

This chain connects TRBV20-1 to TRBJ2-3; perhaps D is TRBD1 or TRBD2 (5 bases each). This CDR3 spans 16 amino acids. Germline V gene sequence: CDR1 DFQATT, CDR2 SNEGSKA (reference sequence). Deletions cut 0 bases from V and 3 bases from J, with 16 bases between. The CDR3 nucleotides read TGCAGTGCTAGAGACCCGGGACGGATACTTACAGATACGCAGTATTTT. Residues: CSARDPGRILTDTQYF.

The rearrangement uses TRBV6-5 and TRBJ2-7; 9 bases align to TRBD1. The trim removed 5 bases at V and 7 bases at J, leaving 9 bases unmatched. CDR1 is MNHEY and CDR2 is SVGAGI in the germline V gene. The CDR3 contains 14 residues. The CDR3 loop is CASSRVTGGKEQYF. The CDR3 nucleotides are TGTGCCAGCAGTCGGGTCACAGGGGGCAAGGAGCAGTACTTC.

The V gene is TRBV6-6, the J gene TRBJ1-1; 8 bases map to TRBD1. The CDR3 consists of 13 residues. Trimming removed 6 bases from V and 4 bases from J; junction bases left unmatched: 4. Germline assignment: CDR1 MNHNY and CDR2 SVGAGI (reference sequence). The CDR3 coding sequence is TGTGCCAGCAGGGGACAGGAGGGCACTGAAGCTTTCTTT. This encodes CASRGQEGTEAFF.

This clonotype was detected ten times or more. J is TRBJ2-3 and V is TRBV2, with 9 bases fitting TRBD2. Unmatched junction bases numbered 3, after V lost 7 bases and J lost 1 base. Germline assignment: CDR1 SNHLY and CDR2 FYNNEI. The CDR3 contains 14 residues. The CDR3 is CASKVAGGTDTQYF. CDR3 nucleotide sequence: TGTGCCAGCAAAGTAGCGGGGGGCACAGATACGCAGTATTTT.

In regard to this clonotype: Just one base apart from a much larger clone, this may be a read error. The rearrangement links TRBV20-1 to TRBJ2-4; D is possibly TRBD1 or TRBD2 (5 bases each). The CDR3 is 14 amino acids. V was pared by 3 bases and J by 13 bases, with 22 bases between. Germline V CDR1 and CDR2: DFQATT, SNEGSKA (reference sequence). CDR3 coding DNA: TGCAGTGCTAGCCTATCGGGGACCTCTTTGGAGCAGTACTTC. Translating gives CSASLSGTSLEQYF.

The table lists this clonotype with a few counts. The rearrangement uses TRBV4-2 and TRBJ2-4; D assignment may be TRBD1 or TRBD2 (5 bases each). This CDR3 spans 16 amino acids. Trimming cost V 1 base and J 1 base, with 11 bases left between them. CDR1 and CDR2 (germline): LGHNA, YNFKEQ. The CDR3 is CASSQGGSGAKNIQYF. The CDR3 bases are TGTGCCAGCAGCCAAGGGGGGTCGGGGGCCAAAAACATTCAGTACTTC.

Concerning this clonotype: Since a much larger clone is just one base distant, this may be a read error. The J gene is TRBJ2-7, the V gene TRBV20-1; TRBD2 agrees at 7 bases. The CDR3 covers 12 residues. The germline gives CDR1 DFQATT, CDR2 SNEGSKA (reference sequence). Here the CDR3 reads CRGEGYSYEQYF. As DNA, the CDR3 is TGCAGGGGGGAGGGATACTCCTACGAGCAGTACTTC.

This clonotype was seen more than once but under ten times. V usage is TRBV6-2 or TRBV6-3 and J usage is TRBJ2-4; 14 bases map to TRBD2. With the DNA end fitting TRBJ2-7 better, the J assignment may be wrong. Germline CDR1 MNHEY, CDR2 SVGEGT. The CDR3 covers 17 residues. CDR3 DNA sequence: TGTGCCAGCAGTTACGTTCGTGGGACTAGCGGGAGATACGAGCAGTACTTC. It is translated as CASSYVRGTSGRYEQYF.

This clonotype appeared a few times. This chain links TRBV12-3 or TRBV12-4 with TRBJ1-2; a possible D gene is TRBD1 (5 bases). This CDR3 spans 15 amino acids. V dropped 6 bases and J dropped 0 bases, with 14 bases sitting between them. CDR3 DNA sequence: TGTGCCAGCAGCCGTCGGGGGAGAACTAACTATGGCTACACCTTC. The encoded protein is CASSRRGRTNYGYTF.

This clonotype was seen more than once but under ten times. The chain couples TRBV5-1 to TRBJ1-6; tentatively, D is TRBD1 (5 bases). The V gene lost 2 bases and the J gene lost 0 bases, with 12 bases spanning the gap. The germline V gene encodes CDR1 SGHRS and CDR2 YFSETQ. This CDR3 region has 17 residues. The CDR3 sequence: CASSFRTRSSYNSPLHF. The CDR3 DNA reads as TGCGCCAGCAGCTTCCGGACAAGGAGCTCCTATAATTCACCCCTCCACTTT. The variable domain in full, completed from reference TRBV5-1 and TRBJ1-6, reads KAGVTQTPRYLIKTRGQQVTLSCSPISGHRSVSWYQQTPGQGLQFLFEYFSETQRNKGNFPGRFSGRQFSNSRSEMNVSTLELGDSALYLCASSFRTRSSYNSPLHFGNGTRLTVT.

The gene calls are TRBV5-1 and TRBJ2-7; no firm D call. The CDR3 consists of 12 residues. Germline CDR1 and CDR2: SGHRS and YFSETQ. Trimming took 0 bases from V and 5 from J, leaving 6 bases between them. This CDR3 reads CASSLVVDEQYF. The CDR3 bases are TGCGCCAGCAGCTTGGTCGTAGACGAGCAGTACTTC.

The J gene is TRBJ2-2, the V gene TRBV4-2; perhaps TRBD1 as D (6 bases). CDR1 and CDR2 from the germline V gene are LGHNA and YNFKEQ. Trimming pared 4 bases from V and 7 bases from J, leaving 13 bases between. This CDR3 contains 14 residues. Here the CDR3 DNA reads TGTGCCAGCAGCCCGGACAGAGAGTACGGGGAGCTGTTTTTT. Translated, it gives CASSPDREYGELFF.

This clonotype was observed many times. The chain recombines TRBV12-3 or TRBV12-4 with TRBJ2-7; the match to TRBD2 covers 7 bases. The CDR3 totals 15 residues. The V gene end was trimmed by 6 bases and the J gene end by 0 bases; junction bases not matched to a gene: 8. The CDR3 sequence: CASSHLAVSSYEQYF. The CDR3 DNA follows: TGTGCCAGCAGCCACCTAGCGGTGAGCTCCTACGAGCAGTACTTC.

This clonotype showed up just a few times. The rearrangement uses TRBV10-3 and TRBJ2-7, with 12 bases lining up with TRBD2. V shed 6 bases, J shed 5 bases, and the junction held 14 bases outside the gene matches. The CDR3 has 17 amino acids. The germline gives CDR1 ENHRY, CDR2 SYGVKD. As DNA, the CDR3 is TGTGCCATCAGGAGTTTCGGCGGGACTAGCGGGTACCACGAGCAGTACTTC. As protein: CAIRSFGGTSGYHEQYF.

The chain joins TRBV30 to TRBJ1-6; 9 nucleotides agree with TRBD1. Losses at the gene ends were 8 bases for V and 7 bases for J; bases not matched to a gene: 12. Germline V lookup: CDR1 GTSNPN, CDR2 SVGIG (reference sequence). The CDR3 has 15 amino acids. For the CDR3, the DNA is TGTGCCGGGGGACAGGGATTGGCCTCCAATTCACCCCTCCACTTT. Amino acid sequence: CAGGQGLASNSPLHF. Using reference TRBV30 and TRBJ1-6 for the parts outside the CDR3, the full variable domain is SQTIHQWPATLVQPVGSPLSLECTVEGTSNPNLYWYRQAAGRGLQLLFYSVGIGQISSEVPQNLSASRPQDRQFILSSKKLLLSDSGFYLCAGGQGLASNSPLHFGNGTRLTVT.

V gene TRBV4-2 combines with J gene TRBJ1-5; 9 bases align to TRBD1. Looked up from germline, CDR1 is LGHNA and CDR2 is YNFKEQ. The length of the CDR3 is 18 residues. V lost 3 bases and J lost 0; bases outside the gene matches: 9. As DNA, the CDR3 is TGTGCCAGCAGCCAGGGGACAGGGAGGATTTATAGCAATCAGCCCCAGCATTTT. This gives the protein CASSQGTGRIYSNQPQHF.